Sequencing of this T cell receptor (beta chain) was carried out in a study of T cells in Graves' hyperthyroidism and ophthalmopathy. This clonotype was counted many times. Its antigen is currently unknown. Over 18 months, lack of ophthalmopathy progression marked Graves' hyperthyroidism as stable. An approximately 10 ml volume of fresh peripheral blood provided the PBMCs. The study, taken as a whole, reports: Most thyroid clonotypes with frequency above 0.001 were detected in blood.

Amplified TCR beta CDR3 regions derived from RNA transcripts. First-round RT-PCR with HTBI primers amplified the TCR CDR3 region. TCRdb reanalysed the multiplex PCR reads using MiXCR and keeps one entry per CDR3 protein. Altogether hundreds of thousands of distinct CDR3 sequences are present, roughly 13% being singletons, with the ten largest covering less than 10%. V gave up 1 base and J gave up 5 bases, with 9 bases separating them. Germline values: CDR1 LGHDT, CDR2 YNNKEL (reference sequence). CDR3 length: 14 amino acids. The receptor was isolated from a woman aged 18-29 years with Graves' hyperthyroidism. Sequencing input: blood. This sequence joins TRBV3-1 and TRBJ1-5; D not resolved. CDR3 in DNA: TGTGCCAGCAGCCAAGTCGGCGGGGATCAGCCCCAGCATTTT. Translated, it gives CASSQVGGDQPQHF. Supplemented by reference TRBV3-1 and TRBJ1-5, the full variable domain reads DTAVSQTPKYLVTQMGNDKSIKCEQNLGHDTMYWYKQDSKKFLKIMFSYNNKELIINETVPNRFSPKSPDKAHLNLHINSLELGDSAVYFCASSQVGGDQPQHFGDGTRLSIL.